The TCR beta chain under discussion was sequenced for a study of post-analysis software for immune sequencing data. Findings and limits, study-wide: About five TRBV segments were more frequent in patients than controls; TRBV5-6, TRBV5-1 and TRBV20-1 belonged to this group.

From germline, CDR1 is MRHNA and CDR2 SNTAGT. This CDR3 has 16 residues. The trim removed 3 bases at V and 3 bases at J, leaving 5 bases unmatched. Unique molecular identifiers were present in the TCR beta cDNA libraries. TCRdb passed the PCR reads through MiXCR, listing each CDR3 protein once. The sample shows 160,000 or so distinct CDR3 sequences, about 37% of them seen only once. With respect to this clonotype: What it binds is not known.

The specimen was blood, collected after autologous hematopoietic stem cell transplantation. This sequence originates from a girl aged 5-17 years with multiple sclerosis. V gene TRBV6-4 combines with J gene TRBJ2-1, with 10 bases identical to TRBD2. CDR3: CASSEYPSGSYNEQFF. CDR3 nucleotides: TGTGCCAGCAGTGAATATCCTAGCGGGAGCTACAATGAGCAGTTCTTC.